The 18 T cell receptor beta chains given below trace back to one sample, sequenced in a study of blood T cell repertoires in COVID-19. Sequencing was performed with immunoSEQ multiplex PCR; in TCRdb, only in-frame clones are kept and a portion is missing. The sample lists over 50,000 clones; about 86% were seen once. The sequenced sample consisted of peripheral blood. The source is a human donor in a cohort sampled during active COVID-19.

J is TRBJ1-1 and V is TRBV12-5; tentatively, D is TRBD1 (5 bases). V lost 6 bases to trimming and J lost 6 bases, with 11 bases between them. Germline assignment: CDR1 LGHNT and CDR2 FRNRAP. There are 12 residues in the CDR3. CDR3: CASGLQVAEAFF. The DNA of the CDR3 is TGTGCTAGTGGACTACAGGTCGCTGAAGCTTTCTTT.

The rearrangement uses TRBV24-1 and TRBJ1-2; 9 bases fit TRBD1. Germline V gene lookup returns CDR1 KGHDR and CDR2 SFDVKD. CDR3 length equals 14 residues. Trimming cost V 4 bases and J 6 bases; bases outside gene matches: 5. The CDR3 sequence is CATSDNRGRDGYTF. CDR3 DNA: TGTGCCACCAGTGACAACAGGGGGCGGGATGGCTACACCTTC.

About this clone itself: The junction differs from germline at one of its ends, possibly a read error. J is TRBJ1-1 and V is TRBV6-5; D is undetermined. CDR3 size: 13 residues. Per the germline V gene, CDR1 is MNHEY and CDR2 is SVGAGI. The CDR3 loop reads CASSLSPITGAFF. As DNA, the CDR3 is TGTGCCAGCAGCTTGAGTCCGATCACTGGAGCTTTCTTT.

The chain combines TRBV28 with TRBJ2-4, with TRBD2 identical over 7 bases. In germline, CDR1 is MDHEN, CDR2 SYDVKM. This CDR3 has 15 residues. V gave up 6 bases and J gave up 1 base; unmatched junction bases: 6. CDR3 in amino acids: CASSSAGSAKNIQYF. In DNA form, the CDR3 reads TGTGCCAGCAGCTCAGCGGGATCGGCCAAAAACATTCAGTACTTC.

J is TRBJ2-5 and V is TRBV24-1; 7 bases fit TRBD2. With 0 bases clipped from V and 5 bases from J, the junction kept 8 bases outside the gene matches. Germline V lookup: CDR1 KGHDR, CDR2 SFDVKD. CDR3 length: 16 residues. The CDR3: CATSDLRTPGRETQYF. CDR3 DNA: TGTGCCACCAGTGATTTGCGAACCCCCGGGAGGGAGACCCAGTACTTC.

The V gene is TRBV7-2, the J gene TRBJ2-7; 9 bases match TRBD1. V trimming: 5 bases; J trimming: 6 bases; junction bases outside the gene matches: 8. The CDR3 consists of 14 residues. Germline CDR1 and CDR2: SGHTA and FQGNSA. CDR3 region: CASSRDRVNFEQYF. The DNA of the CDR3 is TGTGCCAGCAGCCGGGACAGGGTGAATTTCGAGCAGTACTTC.

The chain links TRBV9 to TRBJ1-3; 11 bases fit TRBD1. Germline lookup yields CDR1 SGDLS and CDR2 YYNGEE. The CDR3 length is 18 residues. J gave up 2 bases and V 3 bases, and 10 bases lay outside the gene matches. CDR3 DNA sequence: TGTGCCAGCAGCGGGTCCGGACAGGGGGCGCGTGCTGGAAACACCATATATTTT. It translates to CASSGSGQGARAGNTIYF. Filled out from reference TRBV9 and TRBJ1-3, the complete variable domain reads DSGVTQTPKHLITATGQRVTLRCSPRSGDLSVYWYQQSLDQGLQFLIQYYNGEERAKGNILERFSAQQFPDLHSELNLSSLELGDSALYFCASSGSGQGARAGNTIYFGEGSWLTVV.

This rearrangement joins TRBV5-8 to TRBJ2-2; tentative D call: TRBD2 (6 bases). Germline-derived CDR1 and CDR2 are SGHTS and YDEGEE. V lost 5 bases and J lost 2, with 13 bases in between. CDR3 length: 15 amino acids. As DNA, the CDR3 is TGTGCCAGCAGGGCCGGGACTGCAAACACCGGGGAGCTGTTTTTT. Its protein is CASRAGTANTGELFF.

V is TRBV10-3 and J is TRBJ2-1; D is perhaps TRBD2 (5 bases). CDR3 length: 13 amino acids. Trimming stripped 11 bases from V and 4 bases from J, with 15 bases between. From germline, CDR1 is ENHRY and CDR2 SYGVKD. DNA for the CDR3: TGTGCCCTAAAGGGAGTGGGTTACAATGAGCAGTTCTTC. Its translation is CALKGVGYNEQFF.

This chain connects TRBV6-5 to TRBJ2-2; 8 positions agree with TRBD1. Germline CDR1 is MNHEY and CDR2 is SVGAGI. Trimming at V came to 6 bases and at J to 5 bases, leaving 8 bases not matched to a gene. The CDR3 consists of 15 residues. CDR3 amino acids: CASRQSRTGTGELFF. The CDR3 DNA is TGTGCCAGCAGGCAAAGCCGGACAGGGACCGGGGAGCTGTTTTTT.

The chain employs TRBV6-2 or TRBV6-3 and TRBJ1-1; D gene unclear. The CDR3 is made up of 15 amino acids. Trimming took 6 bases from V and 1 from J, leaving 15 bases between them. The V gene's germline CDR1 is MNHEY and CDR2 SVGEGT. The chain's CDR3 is CASSPGLGPNTEAFF. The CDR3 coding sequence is TGTGCCAGCAGCCCTGGCTTGGGCCCGAACACTGAAGCTTTCTTT.

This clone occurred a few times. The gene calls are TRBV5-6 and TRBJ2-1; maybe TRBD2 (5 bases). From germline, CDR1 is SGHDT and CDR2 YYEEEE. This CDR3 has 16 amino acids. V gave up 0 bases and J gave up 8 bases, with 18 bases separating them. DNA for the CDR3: TGTGCCAGCAGCTTGGAACGGGATACGTCATACGATGAGCAGTTCTTC. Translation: CASSLERDTSYDEQFF. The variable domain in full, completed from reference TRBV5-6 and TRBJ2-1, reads DAGVTQSPTHLIKTRGQQVTLRCSPKSGHDTVSWYQQALGQGPQFIFQYYEEEERQRGNFPDRFSGHQFPNYSSELNVNALLLGDSALYLCASSLERDTSYDEQFFGPGTRLTVL.

The chain's CDR3 is CASSQVSGSYYGYTF. The DNA of the CDR3 is TGTGCCAGCAGCCAAGTATCGGGGTCGTACTATGGCTACACCTTC. The rearrangement uses TRBV14 and TRBJ1-2, with unresolved D. This CDR3 contains 15 residues. Germline lookup yields CDR1 SGHDN and CDR2 FVKESK. V was cut by 1 base and J by 3 bases, with 12 bases left in between.

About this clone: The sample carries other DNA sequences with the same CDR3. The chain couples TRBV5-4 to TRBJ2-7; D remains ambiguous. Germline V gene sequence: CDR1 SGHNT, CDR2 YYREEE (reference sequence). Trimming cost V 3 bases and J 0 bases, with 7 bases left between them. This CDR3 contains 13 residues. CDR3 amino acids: CASSSLDSYEQYF. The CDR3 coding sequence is TGTGCCAGCAGCTCCCTAGACTCCTACGAGCAGTACTTC.

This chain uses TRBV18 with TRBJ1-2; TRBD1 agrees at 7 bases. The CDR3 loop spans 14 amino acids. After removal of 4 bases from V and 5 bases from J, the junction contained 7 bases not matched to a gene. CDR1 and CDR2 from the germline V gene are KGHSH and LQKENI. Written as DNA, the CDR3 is TGTGCCAGCTCACGGGACAGCGGAGATTATGGCTACACCTTC. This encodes CASSRDSGDYGYTF.

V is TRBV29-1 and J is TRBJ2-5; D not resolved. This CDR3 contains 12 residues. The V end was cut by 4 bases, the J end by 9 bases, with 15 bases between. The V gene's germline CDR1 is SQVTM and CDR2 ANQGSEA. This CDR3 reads CSVATTLVSQYF. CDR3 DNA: TGCAGCGTTGCTACTACACTGGTCTCCCAGTACTTC.

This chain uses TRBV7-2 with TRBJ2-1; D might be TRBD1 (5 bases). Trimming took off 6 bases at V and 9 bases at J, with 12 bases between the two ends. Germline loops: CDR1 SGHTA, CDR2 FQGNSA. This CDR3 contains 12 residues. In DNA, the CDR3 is TGTGCCAGCAGTGTACAGGTCACTGAGCAGTTCTTC. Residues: CASSVQVTEQFF.

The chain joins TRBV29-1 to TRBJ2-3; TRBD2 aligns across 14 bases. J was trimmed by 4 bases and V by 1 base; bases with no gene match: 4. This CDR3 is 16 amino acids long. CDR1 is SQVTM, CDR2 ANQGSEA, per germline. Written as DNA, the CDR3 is TGCAGCGTTGAAGTATTGGGACTAGCGGGAGCAGATACGCAGTATTTT. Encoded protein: CSVEVLGLAGADTQYF.